One sample yielded the 20 T cell receptor beta chains listed below, sequenced in a study of cytomegalovirus exposure and HLA in healthy donors. The table came from immunoSEQ multiplex PCR; TCRdb's copy has only in-frame clones and leaves some out. The sample holds under 200,000 clones, about 90% seen once. The source material was PBMCs. The receptors were sampled from a woman under 30 in good health and CMV-seropositive.

The chain uses TRBV30 and TRBJ2-7; no firm D call. The ends were cut back, 0 bases at V and 3 bases at J, with 12 bases in the middle. CDR1 is GTSNPN and CDR2 is SVGIG in the germline V gene (reference sequence). CDR3 length equals 14 residues. In nucleotides, the CDR3 is TGTGCCTGGAGTGTGCCTCAGATACGCTACGAGCAGTACTTC. It yields the protein CAWSVPQIRYEQYF.

This rearrangement joins TRBV18 to TRBJ1-5, with a weak D call TRBD1 (5 bases). CDR3 size: 17 residues. Germline CDR1 reads KGHSH; CDR2 reads LQKENI. The germline V and J ends were trimmed by 1 base and 0 bases, with 13 bases remaining between them. Here the CDR3 reads CASSPQRQTYSNQPQHF. The DNA for the CDR3 is TGTGCCAGCTCACCACAAAGACAGACTTATAGCAATCAGCCCCAGCATTTT.

This clone was observed once. The genes are TRBV7-9 and TRBJ1-3; D call uncertain. CDR3 size: 15 residues. V lost 8 bases to trimming and J lost 2 bases, with 16 bases between them. The germline V gene encodes CDR1 SEHNR and CDR2 FQNEAQ (reference sequence). The CDR3: CASATRGTTGNTIYF. CDR3 bases: TGTGCCAGCGCCACGCGGGGTACAACTGGAAACACCATATATTTT.

This chain joins TRBV14 and TRBJ2-3; possible D gene TRBD1, 5 bases. CDR1 SGHDN and CDR2 FVKESK come from the germline V gene. This CDR3 region has 14 residues. V was trimmed by 3 bases and J by 1 base, leaving 8 bases between them. Written as DNA, the CDR3 is TGTGCCAGCAGCCAGGACACCCGCACAGATACGCAGTATTTT. Protein product: CASSQDTRTDTQYF.

This sequence joins TRBV18 and TRBJ2-7; the match to TRBD2 covers 7 bases. V lost 3 bases to trimming and J lost 2 bases; unmatched junction nucleotides: 4. This CDR3 comprises 14 residues. Germline V gives CDR1 KGHSH, CDR2 LQKENI. The CDR3 DNA reads as TGTGCCAGCTCACCCCCGGGGGGAACCTACGAGCAGTACTTC. It codes for CASSPPGGTYEQYF.

The chain combines TRBV15 with TRBJ2-7, with 8 positions matching TRBD2. The J segment lost 2 bases and the V segment lost 0 bases, leaving 9 bases of the junction unmatched. CDR3 length equals 17 residues. Looked up from germline, CDR1 is LNHNV and CDR2 is YYDKDF (reference sequence). The CDR3 is CATSRDPGGAGAYEQYF. For the CDR3, the DNA is TGTGCCACCAGCAGAGATCCGGGAGGAGCGGGAGCCTACGAGCAGTACTTC.

This chain uses TRBV4-2 with TRBJ1-5, with 9 positions matching TRBD1. The CDR3 runs to 15 residues. The germline CDR1 and CDR2 sequences are LGHNA and YNFKEQ. Germline trimming cut 0 bases from V and 7 bases from J; bases unmatched to any gene: 4. This CDR3 is CASSQEGQGGQPQHF. CDR3 nucleotides: TGTGCCAGCAGCCAAGAGGGACAGGGAGGACAGCCCCAGCATTTT.

This clone came up once. DNA for the CDR3: TGTGCCAGTAGTATCACCGGGACAGGGGGCTATGAGCAGTTCTTC. Its translation is CASSITGTGGYEQFF. The chain carries TRBV19 and TRBJ2-1; TRBD1 aligns across 12 bases. This CDR3 region has 15 residues. Germline CDR1 LNHDA, CDR2 SQIVND (reference sequence). With 3 bases clipped from V and 8 bases from J, the junction kept 5 bases outside the gene matches.

The rearrangement links TRBV15 to TRBJ1-1; TRBD1 is a possible D gene (5 bases). Trimming cost V 0 bases and J 6 bases, with 14 bases left between them. The germline V gene has CDR1 LNHNV and CDR2 YYDKDF (reference sequence). This CDR3 spans 15 amino acids. The DNA for the CDR3 is TGTGCCACCAGCAGAGATCCCGGCGGGGGAGCTGAAGCTTTCTTT. Translation gives CATSRDPGGGAEAFF.

V usage is TRBV6-6 and J usage is TRBJ2-3; weak D call: TRBD2 (5 bases). Trimming removed 4 bases from V and 2 bases from J, with 10 bases in between. The germline CDR1 and CDR2 sequences are MNHNY and SVGAGI (reference sequence). The CDR3 is 14 residues long. The CDR3 DNA reads TGTGCCAGCAGTTTGACGGGGTACACAGATACGCAGTATTTT. Amino acid sequence: CASSLTGYTDTQYF.

V gene TRBV7-9 combines with J gene TRBJ2-7; 7 bases line up with TRBD1. Germline assignment: CDR1 SEHNR and CDR2 FQNEAQ (reference sequence). The J segment lost 0 bases and the V segment lost 4 bases, leaving 3 bases of the junction unmatched. CDR3 length equals 14 residues. The CDR3 sequence is CASSSRDSSYEQYF. The DNA for the CDR3 is TGTGCCAGCAGCTCCCGGGACAGCTCCTACGAGCAGTACTTC.

This clone was seen only once. The chain carries TRBV4-1 and TRBJ1-2, with D maybe TRBD1 (5 bases). This CDR3 region has 16 residues. V lost 0 bases, J lost 4 bases, and 15 bases lay in between. Germline V gene lookup returns CDR1 MGHRA and CDR2 YSYEKL. The CDR3 protein is CASSQDLAGLSYGYTF. CDR3 DNA sequence: TGCGCCAGCAGCCAAGATCTGGCAGGGCTGAGCTATGGCTACACCTTC.

This chain uses TRBV6-5 with TRBJ2-5; 10 bases fit TRBD1. J was trimmed by 2 bases and V by 0 bases; bases with no gene match: 3. The V gene's germline CDR1 is MNHEY and CDR2 SVGAGI. The CDR3 has 16 residues. CDR3 nucleotide sequence: TGTGCCAGCAGTTACTCGGCGGACAGGGGGCAAGAGACCCAGTACTTC. Encoded protein: CASSYSADRGQETQYF.

The chain uses TRBV18 and TRBJ2-7, with 14 bases that match TRBD2. With 2 bases clipped from V and 2 bases from J, the junction kept 2 bases outside the gene matches. There are 16 residues in the CDR3. Germline CDR1 is KGHSH and CDR2 is LQKENI. The CDR3, as DNA: TGTGCCAGCTCACCAGGACTAGCGGGAGGAGCCTACGAGCAGTACTTC. Protein product: CASSPGLAGGAYEQYF. Full variable domain (outside the CDR3, taken from reference TRBV18 and TRBJ2-7): NAGVMQNPRHLVRRRGQEARLRCSPMKGHSHVYWYRQLPEEGLKFMVYLQKENIIDESGMPKERFSAEFPKEGPSILRIQQVVRGDSAAYFCASSPGLAGGAYEQYFGPGTRLTVT.

The CDR3 here is CASSRRGSRQPQHF. CDR3 DNA sequence: TGTGCCAGCAGTCGAAGGGGGTCTCGGCAGCCCCAGCATTTT. The V and J genes are TRBV2 and TRBJ1-5, with a weak D call TRBD1 (6 bases). Looked up from germline, CDR1 is SNHLY and CDR2 is FYNNEI. The ends were cut back, 5 bases at V and 7 bases at J, with 15 bases in the middle. The CDR3 contains 14 residues.

V and J are TRBV29-1 and TRBJ2-1; TRBD2 matches 9 bases. The CDR3 has 16 amino acids. The germline CDR1 and CDR2 sequences are SQVTM and ANQGSEA. Losses at the gene ends were 3 bases for V and 7 bases for J; bases not matched to a gene: 13. The CDR3 is CSVEWSLAGLRNEQFF. DNA of the CDR3: TGCAGCGTTGAGTGGAGTCTAGCGGGACTTCGGAATGAGCAGTTCTTC.

The J gene is TRBJ1-3, the V gene TRBV28; 7 nucleotides agree with TRBD1. The length of the CDR3 is 15 residues. Germline CDR1 MDHEN, CDR2 SYDVKM. With V trimmed by 4 bases and J by 2 bases, 5 bases remained unmatched. CDR3 bases: TGTGCCAGCAGTTCGACAGGGATCACTGGAAACACCATATATTTT. Its protein is CASSSTGITGNTIYF.

V usage is TRBV2 and J usage is TRBJ2-1, with 10 bases identical to TRBD1. The CDR3 is made up of 20 amino acids. V was pared by 2 bases and J by 3 bases, with 16 bases of the junction left unmatched. CDR1 and CDR2 from the germline V gene are SNHLY and FYNNEI. The CDR3 nucleotides read TGTGCCAGCAGTGAACCGTTTGCCGGGACAGGGGAGATGCTCTACAATGAGCAGTTCTTC. Translation: CASSEPFAGTGEMLYNEQFF.

The J gene is TRBJ2-1, the V gene TRBV7-2; a weak D match, TRBD2 (6 bases). CDR3 length: 14 amino acids. Trimming took off 5 bases at V and 8 bases at J, with 16 bases between the two ends. CDR1 SGHTA and CDR2 FQGNSA come from the germline V gene. CDR3 bases: TGTGCCAGCAGCCCCACTGGAGGGATAGATGAGCAGTTCTTC. Translating gives CASSPTGGIDEQFF.

This chain links TRBV5-6 with TRBJ2-2, with 7 nucleotides matching TRBD1. CDR1 and CDR2 (germline): SGHDT, YYEEEE. The CDR3 has 15 amino acids. V was pared by 3 bases and J by 1 base, with 3 bases of the junction left unmatched. CDR3 loop: CASSSQGRNTGELFF. CDR3 nucleotides: TGTGCCAGCAGCTCACAGGGGAGGAACACCGGGGAGCTGTTTTTT.